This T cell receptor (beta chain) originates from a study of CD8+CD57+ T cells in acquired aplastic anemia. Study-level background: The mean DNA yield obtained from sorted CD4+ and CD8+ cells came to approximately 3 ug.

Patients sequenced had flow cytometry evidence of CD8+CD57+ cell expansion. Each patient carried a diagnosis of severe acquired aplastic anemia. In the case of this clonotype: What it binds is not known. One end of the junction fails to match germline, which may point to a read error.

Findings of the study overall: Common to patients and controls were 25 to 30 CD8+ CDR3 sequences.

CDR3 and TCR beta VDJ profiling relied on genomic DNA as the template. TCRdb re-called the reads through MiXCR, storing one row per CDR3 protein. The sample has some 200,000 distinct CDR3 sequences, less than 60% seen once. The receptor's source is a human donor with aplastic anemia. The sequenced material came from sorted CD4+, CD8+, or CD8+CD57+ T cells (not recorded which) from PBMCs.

CDR3 protein: CATSRRSQGTEAFF. In DNA form, the CDR3 reads TGTGCTACCAGCAGAAGGTCACAGGGGACTGAAGCTTTCTTT. This sequence joins TRBV15 and TRBJ1-1, with TRBD1 identical over 7 bases. The CDR3 runs 14 residues. CDR1 is LNHNV, CDR2 YYDKDF, per germline (reference sequence). Full variable domain (rest looked up from reference TRBV15 and TRBJ1-1): DAMVIQNPRYQVTQFGKPVTLSCSQTLNHNVMYWYQQKSSQAPKLLFHYYDKDFNNEADTPDNFQSRRPNTSFCFLDIRSPGLGDTAMYLCATSRRSQGTEAFFGQGTRLTVV.